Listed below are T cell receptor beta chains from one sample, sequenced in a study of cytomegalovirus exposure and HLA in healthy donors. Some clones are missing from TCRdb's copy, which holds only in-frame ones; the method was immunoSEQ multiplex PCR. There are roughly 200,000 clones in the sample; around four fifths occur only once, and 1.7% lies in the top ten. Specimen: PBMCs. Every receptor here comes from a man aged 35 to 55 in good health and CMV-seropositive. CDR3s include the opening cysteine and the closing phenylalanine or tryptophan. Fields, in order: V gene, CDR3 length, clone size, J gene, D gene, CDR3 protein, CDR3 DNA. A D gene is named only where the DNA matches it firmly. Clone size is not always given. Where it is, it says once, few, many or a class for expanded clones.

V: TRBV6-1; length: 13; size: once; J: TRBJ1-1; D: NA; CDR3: CASSQGWYTEAFF; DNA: TGTGCCAGCAGTCAGGGGTGGTACACTGAAGCTTTCTTT
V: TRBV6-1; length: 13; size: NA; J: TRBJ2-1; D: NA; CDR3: CASSERQGRGQFF; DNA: TGTGCCAGCAGTGAACGGCAGGGAAGGGGGCAGTTCTTC
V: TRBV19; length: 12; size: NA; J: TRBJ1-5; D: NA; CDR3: CASSTGYQPQHF; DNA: TGTGCCAGTAGTACCGGGTATCAGCCCCAGCATTTT
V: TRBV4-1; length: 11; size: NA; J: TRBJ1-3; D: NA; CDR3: CASSQGPTIYF; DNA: TGCGCCAGCAGCCAAGGGCCCACCATATATTTT
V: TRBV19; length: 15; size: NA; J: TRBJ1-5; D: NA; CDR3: CASKPRTGGWKPQHF; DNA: TGTGCCAGTAAACCGAGGACGGGAGGATGGAAGCCCCAGCATTTT
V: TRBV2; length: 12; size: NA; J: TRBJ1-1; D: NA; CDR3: CASPGGVTEAFF; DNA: TGTGCCAGTCCTGGCGGGGTTACTGAAGCTTTCTTT
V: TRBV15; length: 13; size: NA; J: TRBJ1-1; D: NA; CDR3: CATSTVVNTEAFF; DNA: TGTGCCACCAGCACCGTAGTGAACACTGAAGCTTTCTTT
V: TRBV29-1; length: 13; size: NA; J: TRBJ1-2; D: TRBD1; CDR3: CSVGDRTNYGYTF; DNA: TGCAGCGTGGGGGACAGAACTAACTATGGCTACACCTTC
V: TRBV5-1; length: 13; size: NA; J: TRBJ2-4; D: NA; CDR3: CASSFNTENIQYF; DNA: TGCGCCAGCAGCTTTAACACAGAAAACATTCAGTACTTC
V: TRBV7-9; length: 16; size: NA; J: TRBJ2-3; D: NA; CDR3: CASSNRDKTSTDTQYF; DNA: TGTGCCAGCAGCAACAGGGACAAAACTAGCACAGATACGCAGTATTTT
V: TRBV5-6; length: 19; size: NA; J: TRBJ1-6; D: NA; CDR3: CASSLGQINTISYNSPLHF; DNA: TGTGCCAGCAGCTTGGGACAGATTAATACCATCTCCTATAATTCACCCCTCCACTTT
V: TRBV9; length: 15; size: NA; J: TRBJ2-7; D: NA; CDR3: CASSVEVGESYEQYF; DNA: TGTGCCAGCAGCGTAGAGGTAGGGGAATCCTACGAGCAGTACTTC
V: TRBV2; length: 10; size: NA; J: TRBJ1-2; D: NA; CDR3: CASSIRDHTF; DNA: TGTGCCAGCAGTATCCGGGATCACACCTTC
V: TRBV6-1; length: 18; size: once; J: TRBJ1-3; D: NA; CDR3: CASSEVFSTGISGNTIYF; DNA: TGTGCCAGCAGTGAAGTTTTTAGCACAGGAATCTCTGGAAACACCATATATTTT
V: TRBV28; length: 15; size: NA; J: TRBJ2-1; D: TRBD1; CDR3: CASSPGTGDMSEQFF; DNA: TGTGCCAGCAGCCCCGGGACAGGGGATATGAGTGAGCAGTTCTTC
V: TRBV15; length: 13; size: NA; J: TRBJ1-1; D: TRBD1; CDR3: CATAGQEDTEAFF; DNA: TGTGCCACGGCGGGACAGGAGGACACTGAAGCTTTCTTT
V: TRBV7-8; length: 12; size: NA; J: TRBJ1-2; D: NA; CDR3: CASSQQGDGYTF; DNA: TGTGCCAGCAGCCAACAGGGTGACGGCTACACCTTC
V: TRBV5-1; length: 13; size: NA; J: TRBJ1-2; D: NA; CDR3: CASSLGGTYGYTF; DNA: TGCGCCAGCAGCTTAGGGGGAACCTATGGCTACACCTTC
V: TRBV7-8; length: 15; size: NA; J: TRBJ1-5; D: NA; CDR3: CASTTGGSDNQPQHF; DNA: TGTGCCAGCACAACCGGGGGATCAGATAATCAGCCCCAGCATTTT
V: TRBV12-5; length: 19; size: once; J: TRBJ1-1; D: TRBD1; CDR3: CASGLYEFRDRDRKAEAFF; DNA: TGTGCTAGTGGTTTGTACGAGTTCCGGGACAGGGACCGAAAAGCTGAAGCTTTCTTT
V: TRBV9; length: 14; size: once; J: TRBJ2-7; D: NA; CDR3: CASSIGGGGREQYF; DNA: TGTGCCAGCAGTATCGGGGGAGGGGGGCGCGAGCAGTACTTC
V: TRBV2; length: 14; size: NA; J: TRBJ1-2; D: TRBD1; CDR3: CASSVSGTGRYYTF; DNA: TGTGCCAGCAGCGTATCCGGGACAGGGAGATACTACACCTTC
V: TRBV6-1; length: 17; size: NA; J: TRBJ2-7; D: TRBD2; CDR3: CASSEAQGLAGTYEQYF; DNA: TGTGCCAGCAGTGAAGCGCAAGGACTAGCGGGTACCTACGAGCAGTACTTC
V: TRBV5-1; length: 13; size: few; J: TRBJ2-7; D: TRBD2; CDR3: CASSIGGAYEQYF; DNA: TGCGCCAGCAGCATCGGGGGGGCCTACGAGCAGTACTTC
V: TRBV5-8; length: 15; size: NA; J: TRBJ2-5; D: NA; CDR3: CASSLEGGWGETQYF; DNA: TGTGCCAGCAGCCTCGAAGGGGGATGGGGAGAGACCCAGTACTTC
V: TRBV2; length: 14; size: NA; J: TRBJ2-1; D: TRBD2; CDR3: CASRLSAGIDEQFF; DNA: TGTGCCAGCAGATTATCAGCGGGGATTGATGAGCAGTTCTTC
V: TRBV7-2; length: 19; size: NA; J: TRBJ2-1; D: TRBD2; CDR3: CASSSRRGSSGRAMHEQFF; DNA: TGTGCCAGCAGCTCCCGGAGGGGGTCTAGCGGGAGGGCCATGCATGAGCAGTTCTTC
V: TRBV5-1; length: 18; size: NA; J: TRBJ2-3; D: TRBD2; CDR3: CASSLARSSGGSTDTQYF; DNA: TGCGCCAGCAGCTTGGCCCGGTCTAGCGGGGGAAGCACAGATACGCAGTATTTT
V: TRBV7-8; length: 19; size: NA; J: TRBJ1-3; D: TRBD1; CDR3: CASSLGTRQGGSSGNTIYF; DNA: TGTGCCAGCAGCTTAGGAACAAGACAGGGGGGAAGCTCTGGAAACACCATATATTTT
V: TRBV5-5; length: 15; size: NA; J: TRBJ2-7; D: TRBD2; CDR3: CASSMGLAGYYEQYF; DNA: TGTGCCAGCAGCATGGGACTAGCGGGCTACTACGAGCAGTACTTC
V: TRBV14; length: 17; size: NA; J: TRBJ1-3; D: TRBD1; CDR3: CASSQTGDSHSGNTIYF; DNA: TGTGCCAGCAGCCAAACCGGGGACAGTCACTCTGGAAACACCATATATTTT
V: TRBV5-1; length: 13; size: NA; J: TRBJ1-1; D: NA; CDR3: CASSLVQGTEAFF; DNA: TGCGCCAGCAGCTTAGTCCAGGGCACTGAAGCTTTCTTT
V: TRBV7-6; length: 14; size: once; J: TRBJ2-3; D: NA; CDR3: CASGQGSSTDTQYF; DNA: TGTGCCAGCGGGCAGGGTTCTAGCACAGATACGCAGTATTTT
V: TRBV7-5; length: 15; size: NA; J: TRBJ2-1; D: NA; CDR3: CVRSLVGLAYNEQFF; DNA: TGTGTCAGAAGCTTAGTGGGACTGGCCTACAATGAGCAGTTCTTC
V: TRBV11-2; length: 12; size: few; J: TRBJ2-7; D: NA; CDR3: CASSSGLFKQYF; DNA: TGTGCCAGCAGCTCCGGACTGTTCAAGCAGTACTTC
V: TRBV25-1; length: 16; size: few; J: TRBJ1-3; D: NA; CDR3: CASSGSRVGPGNTIYF; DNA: TGTGCCAGCAGTGGCAGCAGGGTCGGGCCTGGAAACACCATATATTTT
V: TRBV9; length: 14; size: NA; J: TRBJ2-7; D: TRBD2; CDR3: CASSPSGSSYEQYF; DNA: TGTGCCAGCAGCCCTAGCGGGAGCTCCTACGAGCAGTACTTC
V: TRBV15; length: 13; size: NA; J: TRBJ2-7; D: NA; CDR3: CATSREQGYEQYF; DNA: TGTGCCACCAGCAGAGAACAGGGCTACGAGCAGTACTTC
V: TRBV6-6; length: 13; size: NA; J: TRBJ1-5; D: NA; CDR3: CASSGHSNQPQHF; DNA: TGTGCCAGCAGTGGGCACAGCAATCAGCCCCAGCATTTT
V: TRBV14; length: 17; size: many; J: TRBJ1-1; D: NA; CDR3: CASSQGIQGPRGTEAFF; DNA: TGTGCCAGCAGCCAAGGAATTCAGGGGCCCCGCGGCACTGAAGCTTTCTTT
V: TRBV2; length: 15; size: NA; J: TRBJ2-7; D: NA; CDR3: CAKGTSATSSYEQYF; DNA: TGTGCCAAAGGGACATCAGCAACGAGCTCCTACGAGCAGTACTTC
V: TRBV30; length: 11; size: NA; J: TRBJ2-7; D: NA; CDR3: CAWSAREEQYF; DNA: TGTGCCTGGAGCGCCCGAGAAGAGCAGTACTTC
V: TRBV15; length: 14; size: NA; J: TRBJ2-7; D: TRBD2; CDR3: CATRQGTSGSEQYF; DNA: TGTGCCACCAGGCAGGGGACTAGCGGGAGCGAGCAGTACTTC
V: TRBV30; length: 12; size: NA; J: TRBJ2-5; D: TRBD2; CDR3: CAWRLAGGTQYF; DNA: TGTGCCTGGAGACTAGCGGGAGGGACCCAGTACTTC
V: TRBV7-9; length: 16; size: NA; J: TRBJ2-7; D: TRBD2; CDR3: CASSSTSGAPSYEQYF; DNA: TGTGCCAGCAGCTCCACTAGCGGGGCCCCCTCCTACGAGCAGTACTTC
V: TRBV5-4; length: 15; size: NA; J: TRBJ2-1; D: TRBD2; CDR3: CASSLEPSGYNEQFF; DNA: TGTGCCAGCAGCTTGGAGCCTAGCGGGTACAATGAGCAGTTCTTC
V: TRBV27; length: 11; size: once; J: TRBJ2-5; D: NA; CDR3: CALRGQETQYF; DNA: TGTGCCCTACGCGGTCAAGAGACCCAGTACTTC
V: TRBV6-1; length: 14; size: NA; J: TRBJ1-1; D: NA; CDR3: CASRPTATAPEAFF; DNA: TGTGCCAGCAGACCAACCGCCACAGCTCCTGAAGCTTTCTTT
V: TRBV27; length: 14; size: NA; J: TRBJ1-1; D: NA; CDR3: CASLPRAADTEAFF; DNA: TGTGCCAGCCTACCCAGGGCGGCGGACACTGAAGCTTTCTTT
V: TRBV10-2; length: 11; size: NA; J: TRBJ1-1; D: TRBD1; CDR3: CASSRTGEAFF; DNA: TGCGCCAGCAGTCGGACAGGGGAAGCTTTCTTT
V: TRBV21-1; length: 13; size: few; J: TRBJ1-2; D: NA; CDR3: CASSFRANYGYTF; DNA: TGTGCCAGCTCCTTCAGGGCTAACTATGGCTACACCTTC
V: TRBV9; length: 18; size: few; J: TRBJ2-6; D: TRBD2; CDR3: CASSTGLAGISGANVLTF; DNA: TGTGCCAGCTCTACGGGACTAGCGGGAATCTCTGGGGCCAACGTCCTGACTTTC
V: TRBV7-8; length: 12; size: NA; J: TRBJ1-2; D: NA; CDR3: CASSPRQYGYTF; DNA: TGTGCCAGCAGCCCCAGACAGTATGGCTACACCTTC